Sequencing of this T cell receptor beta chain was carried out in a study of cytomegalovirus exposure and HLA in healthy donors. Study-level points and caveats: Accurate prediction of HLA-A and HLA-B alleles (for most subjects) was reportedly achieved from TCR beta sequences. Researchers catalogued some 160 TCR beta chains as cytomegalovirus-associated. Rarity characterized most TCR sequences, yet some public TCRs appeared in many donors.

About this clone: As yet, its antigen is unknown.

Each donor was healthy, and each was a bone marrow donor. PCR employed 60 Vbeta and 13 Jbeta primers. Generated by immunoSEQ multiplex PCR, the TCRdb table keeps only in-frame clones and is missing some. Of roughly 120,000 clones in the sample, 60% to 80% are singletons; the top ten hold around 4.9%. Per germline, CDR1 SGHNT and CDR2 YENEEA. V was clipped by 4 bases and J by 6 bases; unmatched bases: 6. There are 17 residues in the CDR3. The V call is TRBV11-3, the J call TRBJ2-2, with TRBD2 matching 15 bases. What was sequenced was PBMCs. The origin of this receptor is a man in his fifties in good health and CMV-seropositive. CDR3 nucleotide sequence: TGTGCCAGCAGCTGGGGACTAGCGGGAGGCGCGGCCGGGGAGCTGTTTTTT. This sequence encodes CASSWGLAGGAAGELFF.